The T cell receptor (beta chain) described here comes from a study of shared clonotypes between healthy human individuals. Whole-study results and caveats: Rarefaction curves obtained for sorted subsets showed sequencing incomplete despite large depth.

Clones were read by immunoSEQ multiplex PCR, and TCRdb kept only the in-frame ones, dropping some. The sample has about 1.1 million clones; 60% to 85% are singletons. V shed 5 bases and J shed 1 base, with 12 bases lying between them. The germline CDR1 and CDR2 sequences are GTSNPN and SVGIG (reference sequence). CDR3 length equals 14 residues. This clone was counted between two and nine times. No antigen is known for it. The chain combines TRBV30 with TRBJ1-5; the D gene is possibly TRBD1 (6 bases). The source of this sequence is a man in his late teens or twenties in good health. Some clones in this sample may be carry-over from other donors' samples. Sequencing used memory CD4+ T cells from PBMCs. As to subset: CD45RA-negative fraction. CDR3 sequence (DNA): TGTGCCTGGCAGGGGTCCGGAAGCAATCAGCCCCAGCATTTT. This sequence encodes CAWQGSGSNQPQHF.